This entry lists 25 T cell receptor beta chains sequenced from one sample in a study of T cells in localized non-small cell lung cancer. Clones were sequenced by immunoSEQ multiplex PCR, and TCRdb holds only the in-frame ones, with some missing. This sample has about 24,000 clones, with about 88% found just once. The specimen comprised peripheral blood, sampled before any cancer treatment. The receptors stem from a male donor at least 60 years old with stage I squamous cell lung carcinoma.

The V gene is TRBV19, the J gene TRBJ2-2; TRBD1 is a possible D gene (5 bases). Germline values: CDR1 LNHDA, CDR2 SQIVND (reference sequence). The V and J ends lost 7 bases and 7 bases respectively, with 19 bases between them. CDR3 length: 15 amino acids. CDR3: CASKGYTSQVGELFF. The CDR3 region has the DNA TGTGCCAGTAAGGGGTACACCTCCCAGGTCGGGGAGCTGTTTTTT.

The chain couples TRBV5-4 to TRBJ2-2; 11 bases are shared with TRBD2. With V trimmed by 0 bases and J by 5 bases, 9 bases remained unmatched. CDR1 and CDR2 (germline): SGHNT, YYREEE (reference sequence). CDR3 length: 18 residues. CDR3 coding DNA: TGTGCCAGCAGCTTGGAGTCTCTAGCGGGAGGTGGGACCGGGGAGCTGTTTTTT. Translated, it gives CASSLESLAGGGTGELFF.

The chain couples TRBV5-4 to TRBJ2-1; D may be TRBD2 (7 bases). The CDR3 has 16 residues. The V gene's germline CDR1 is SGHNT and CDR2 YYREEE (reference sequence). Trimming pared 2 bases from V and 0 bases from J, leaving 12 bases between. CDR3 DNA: TGTGCCAGCAGCTTCGGGGGAGGGGGCTCCTACAATGAGCAGTTCTTC. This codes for CASSFGGGGSYNEQFF.

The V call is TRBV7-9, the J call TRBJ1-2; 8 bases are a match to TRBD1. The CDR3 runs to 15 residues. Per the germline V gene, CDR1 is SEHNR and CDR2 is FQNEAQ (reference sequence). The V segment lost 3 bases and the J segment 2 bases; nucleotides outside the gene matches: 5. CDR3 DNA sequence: TGTGCCAGCAGCTTCTCGGGACAGGCCAACTATGGCTACACCTTC. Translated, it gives CASSFSGQANYGYTF.

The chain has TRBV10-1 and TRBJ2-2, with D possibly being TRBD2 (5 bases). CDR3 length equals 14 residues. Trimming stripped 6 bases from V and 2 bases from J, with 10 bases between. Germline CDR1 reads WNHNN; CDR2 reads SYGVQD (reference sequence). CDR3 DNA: TGCGCCAGCAGATCAGCGGCAAACACCGGGGAGCTGTTTTTT. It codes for CASRSAANTGELFF.

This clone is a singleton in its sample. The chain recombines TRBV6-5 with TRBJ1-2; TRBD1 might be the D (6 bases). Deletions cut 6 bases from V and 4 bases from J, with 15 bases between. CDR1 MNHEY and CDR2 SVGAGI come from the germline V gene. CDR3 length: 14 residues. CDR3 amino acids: CASSPGGAFYGYTF. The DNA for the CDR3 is TGTGCCAGCAGCCCTGGGGGGGCCTTCTATGGCTACACCTTC.

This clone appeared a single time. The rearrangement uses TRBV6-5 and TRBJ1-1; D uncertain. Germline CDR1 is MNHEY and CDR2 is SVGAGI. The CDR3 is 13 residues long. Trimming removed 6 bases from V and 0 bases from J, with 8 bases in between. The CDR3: CASSRLMNTEAFF. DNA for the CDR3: TGTGCCAGCAGCCGTTTGATGAACACTGAAGCTTTCTTT.

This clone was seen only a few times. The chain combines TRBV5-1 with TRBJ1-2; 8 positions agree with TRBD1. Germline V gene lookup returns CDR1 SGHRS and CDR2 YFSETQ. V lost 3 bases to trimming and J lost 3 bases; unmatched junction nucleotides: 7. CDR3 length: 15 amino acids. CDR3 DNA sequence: TGCGCCAGCAGCTACTACCCACAGGGGGACTATGGCTACACCTTC. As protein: CASSYYPQGDYGYTF.

The CDR3: CASSLKLAENTGELFF. The CDR3 DNA sequence: TGCGCCAGCAGCTTGAAACTAGCGGAGAACACCGGGGAGCTGTTTTTT. V and J are TRBV5-1 and TRBJ2-2, with 8 bases that match TRBD2. Trimming at V came to 1 base and at J to 1 base, leaving 3 bases not matched to a gene. This CDR3 is 16 amino acids long. CDR1 SGHRS and CDR2 YFSETQ come from the germline V gene.

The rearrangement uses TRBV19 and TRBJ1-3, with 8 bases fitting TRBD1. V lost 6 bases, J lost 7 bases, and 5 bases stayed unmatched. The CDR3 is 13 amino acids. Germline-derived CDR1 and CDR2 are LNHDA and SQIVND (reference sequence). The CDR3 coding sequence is TGTGCCAGTAGCACAGGGGGTAGGAACACCATATATTTT. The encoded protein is CASSTGGRNTIYF.

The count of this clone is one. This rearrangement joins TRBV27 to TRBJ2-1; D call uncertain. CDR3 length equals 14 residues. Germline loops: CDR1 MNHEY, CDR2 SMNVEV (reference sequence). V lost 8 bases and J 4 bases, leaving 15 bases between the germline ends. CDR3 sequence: CASPSGLQYNEQFF. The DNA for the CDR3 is TGTGCCAGCCCCTCTGGGCTCCAATACAATGAGCAGTTCTTC.

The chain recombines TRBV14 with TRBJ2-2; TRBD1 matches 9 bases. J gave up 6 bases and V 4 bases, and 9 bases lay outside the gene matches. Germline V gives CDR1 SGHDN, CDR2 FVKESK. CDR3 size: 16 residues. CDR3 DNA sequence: TGTGCCAGCAGCCTCTATGCGGGACAGGGCCCCGGGGAGCTGTTTTTT. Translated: CASSLYAGQGPGELFF.

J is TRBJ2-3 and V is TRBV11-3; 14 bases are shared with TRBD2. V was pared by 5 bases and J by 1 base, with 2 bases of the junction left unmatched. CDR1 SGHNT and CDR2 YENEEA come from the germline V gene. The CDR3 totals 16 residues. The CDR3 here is CASSTGLAGGTDTQYF. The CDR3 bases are TGTGCCAGCAGCACGGGACTAGCGGGAGGCACAGATACGCAGTATTTT.

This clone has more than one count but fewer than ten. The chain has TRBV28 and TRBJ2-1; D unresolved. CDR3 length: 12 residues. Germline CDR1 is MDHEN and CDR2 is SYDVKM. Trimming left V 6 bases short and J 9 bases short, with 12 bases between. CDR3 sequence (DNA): TGTGCCAGCAGCTCCGGGCCGGGTGAGCAGTTCTTC. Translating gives CASSSGPGEQFF.

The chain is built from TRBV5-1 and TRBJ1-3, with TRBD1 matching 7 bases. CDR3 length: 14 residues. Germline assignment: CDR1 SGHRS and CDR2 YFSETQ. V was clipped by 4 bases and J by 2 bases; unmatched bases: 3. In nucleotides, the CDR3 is TGCGCCAGCAGCCCCGGGACAGCTGGAAACACCATATATTTT. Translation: CASSPGTAGNTIYF.

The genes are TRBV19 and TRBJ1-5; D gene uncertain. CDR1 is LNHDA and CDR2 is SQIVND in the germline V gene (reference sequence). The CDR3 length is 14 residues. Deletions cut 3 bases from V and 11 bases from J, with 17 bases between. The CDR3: CASSIETDLAAQHF. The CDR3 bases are TGTGCCAGTAGTATTGAAACAGACTTAGCGGCCCAGCATTTT.

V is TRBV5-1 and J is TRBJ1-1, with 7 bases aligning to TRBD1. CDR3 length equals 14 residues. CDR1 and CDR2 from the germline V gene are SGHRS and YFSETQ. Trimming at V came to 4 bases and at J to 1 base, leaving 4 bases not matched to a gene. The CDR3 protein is CASSKDRPNTEAFF. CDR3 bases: TGCGCCAGCAGCAAGGACAGGCCGAACACTGAAGCTTTCTTT.

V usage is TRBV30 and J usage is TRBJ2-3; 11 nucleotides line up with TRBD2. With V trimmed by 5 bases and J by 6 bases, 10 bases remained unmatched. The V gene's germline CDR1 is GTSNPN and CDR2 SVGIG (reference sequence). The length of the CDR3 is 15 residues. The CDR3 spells CAWGSSGRTPDTQYF. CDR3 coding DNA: TGTGCCTGGGGGTCTAGCGGGAGGACCCCTGATACGCAGTATTTT.

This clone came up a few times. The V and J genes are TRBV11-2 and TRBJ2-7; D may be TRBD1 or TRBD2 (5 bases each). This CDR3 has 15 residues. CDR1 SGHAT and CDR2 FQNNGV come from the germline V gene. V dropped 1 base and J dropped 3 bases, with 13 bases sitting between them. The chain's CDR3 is CASSLVVGTIYEQYF. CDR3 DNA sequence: TGTGCCAGCAGCTTAGTAGTTGGGACGATCTACGAGCAGTACTTC. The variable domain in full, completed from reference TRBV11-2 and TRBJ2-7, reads EAGVAQSPRYKIIEKRQSVAFWCNPISGHATLYWYQQILGQGPKLLIQFQNNGVVDDSQLPKDRFSAERLKGVDSTLKIQPAKLEDSAVYLCASSLVVGTIYEQYFGPGTRLTVT.

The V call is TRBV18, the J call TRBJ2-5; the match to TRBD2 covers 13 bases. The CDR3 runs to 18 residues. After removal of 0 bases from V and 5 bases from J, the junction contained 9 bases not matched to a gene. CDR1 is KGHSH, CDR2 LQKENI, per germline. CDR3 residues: CASSPPGLAGNGWETQYF. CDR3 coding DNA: TGTGCCAGCTCACCACCGGGACTAGCGGGAAATGGTTGGGAGACCCAGTACTTC. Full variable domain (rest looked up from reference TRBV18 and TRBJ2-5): NAGVMQNPRHLVRRRGQEARLRCSPMKGHSHVYWYRQLPEEGLKFMVYLQKENIIDESGMPKERFSAEFPKEGPSILRIQQVVRGDSAAYFCASSPPGLAGNGWETQYFGPGTRLLVL.

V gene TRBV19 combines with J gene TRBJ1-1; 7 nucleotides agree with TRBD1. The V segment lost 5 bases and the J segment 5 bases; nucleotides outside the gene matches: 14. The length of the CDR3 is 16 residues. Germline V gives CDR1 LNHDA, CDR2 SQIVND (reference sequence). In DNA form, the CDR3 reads TGTGCCAGTAGTTCCCGGGGTCACAGGGGCTCGACTGAAGCTTTCTTT. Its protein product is CASSSRGHRGSTEAFF.

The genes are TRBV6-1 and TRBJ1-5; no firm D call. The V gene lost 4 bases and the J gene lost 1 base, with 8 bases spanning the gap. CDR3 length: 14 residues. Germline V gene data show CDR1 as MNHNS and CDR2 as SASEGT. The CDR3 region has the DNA TGTGCCAGCAGTGCCGCGGGGAGCAATCAGCCCCAGCATTTT. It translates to CASSAAGSNQPQHF.

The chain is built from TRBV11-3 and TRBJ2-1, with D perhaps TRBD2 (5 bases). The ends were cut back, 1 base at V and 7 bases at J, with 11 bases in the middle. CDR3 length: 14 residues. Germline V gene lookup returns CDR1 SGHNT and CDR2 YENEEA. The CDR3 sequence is CASSLGISENEQFF. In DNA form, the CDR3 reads TGTGCCAGCAGCTTAGGGATTAGCGAGAATGAGCAGTTCTTC.

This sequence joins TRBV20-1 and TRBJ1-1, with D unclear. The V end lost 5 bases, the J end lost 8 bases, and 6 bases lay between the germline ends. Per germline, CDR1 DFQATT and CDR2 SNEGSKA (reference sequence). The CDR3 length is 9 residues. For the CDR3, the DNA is TGCAGTGCTCGTCGGGAAGCTTTCTTT. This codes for CSARREAFF.

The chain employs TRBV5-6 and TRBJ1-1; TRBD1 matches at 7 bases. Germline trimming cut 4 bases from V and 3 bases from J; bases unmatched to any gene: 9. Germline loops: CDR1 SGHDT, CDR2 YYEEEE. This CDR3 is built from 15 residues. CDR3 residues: CASSPGTVFDTEAFF. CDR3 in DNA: TGTGCCAGCAGCCCCGGGACAGTGTTCGACACTGAAGCTTTCTTT.